The subject of this entry is one T cell receptor beta chain. Its antigen is as yet unknown. This entry belongs to a study of CXCR3-negative and CXCR3-positive naive CD8 T cells. Per germline, CDR1 DFQATT and CDR2 SNEGSKA (reference sequence). This CDR3 has 12 amino acids. Whole-study results and caveats: Researchers report that CXCR3-positive naive cells carry more hydrophobic TRB CDR3s than CXCR3-negative naive cells.

TRB cDNA was prepared as libraries by UMI-labeled 5' RACE. With the 5' RACE reads reprocessed, TCRdb shows one record per CDR3 protein and no DNA. Its clone listing holds some 150,000 distinct CDR3 sequences. The receptor comes from a human donor in good health. Some clones in this sample may be carry-over from other donors' samples. The chain recombines TRBV20-1 with TRBJ2-7. Sequencing was done on a sample of naive CXCR3+ CD8+ T cells from blood. Sample subset: CD45RO-CCR7+CD27+CD95- naive CD8+ T cells expressing CXCR3 (TNR3+). The CDR3 is CSATDVPYEQYF.